These T cell receptor beta chains were read from a single sample in a study of cytomegalovirus exposure and HLA in healthy donors. Measured with immunoSEQ multiplex PCR; TCRdb has only the in-frame clones, and not every one. The data contain some 190,000 clones, 65% to 75% of them singletons. The sample consisted of PBMCs. All receptors derive from a man younger than 45 in good health and CMV-seropositive. Both conserved end residues are part of each CDR3. The order of the fields is V gene, D gene, J gene, clone size, CDR3 protein, CDR3 DNA. The D gene is left open where the match is weak. Not all rows give a size; the values are once, few, many and, for expanded clones, a class.

v_call: TRBV19; d_call: -; j_call: TRBJ2-5; clone_size: -; cdr3_aa: CASSRVVWQETQYF; cdr3_nt: TGTGCCAGTAGTAGAGTTGTTTGGCAAGAGACCCAGTACTTC
v_call: TRBV10-3; d_call: -; j_call: TRBJ2-5; clone_size: -; cdr3_aa: CAIQRVLYEETQYF; cdr3_nt: TGTGCCATCCAGAGGGTGTTGTATGAGGAGACCCAGTACTTC
v_call: TRBV25-1; d_call: -; j_call: TRBJ2-3; clone_size: -; cdr3_aa: CASSEIGLAGGDTQYF; cdr3_nt: TGTGCCAGCAGTGAGATCGGCCTAGCAGGGGGGGATACGCAGTATTTT
v_call: TRBV30; d_call: -; j_call: TRBJ2-1; clone_size: few; cdr3_aa: CAWSPSYNEQFF; cdr3_nt: TGTGCCTGGAGTCCTTCCTACAATGAGCAGTTCTTC
v_call: TRBV21-1; d_call: -; j_call: TRBJ1-5; clone_size: few; cdr3_aa: CASSIRGNQPQHF; cdr3_nt: TGTGCCAGCAGCATTCGGGGGAATCAGCCCCAGCATTTT
v_call: TRBV5-6; d_call: TRBD1; j_call: TRBJ1-2; clone_size: once; cdr3_aa: CASSRWDRRYYGYTF; cdr3_nt: TGTGCCAGCAGCAGGTGGGACAGGAGATACTATGGCTACACCTTC
v_call: TRBV7-2; d_call: TRBD1; j_call: TRBJ1-4; clone_size: few; cdr3_aa: CASSLRGGGTGGKLFF; cdr3_nt: TGTGCCAGCAGCTTGCGGGGGGGCGGGACAGGGGGGAAACTGTTTTTT
v_call: TRBV30; d_call: -; j_call: TRBJ2-1; clone_size: -; cdr3_aa: CAWFYSGSSYNEQFF; cdr3_nt: TGTGCCTGGTTCTATAGCGGCAGCTCCTACAATGAGCAGTTCTTC
v_call: TRBV4-1; d_call: TRBD2; j_call: TRBJ2-5; clone_size: -; cdr3_aa: CASSQKSAGGQGETQYF; cdr3_nt: TGCGCCAGCAGCCAGAAGAGTGCGGGGGGCCAGGGGGAGACCCAGTACTTC
v_call: TRBV2; d_call: -; j_call: TRBJ2-6; clone_size: -; cdr3_aa: CASSLQVISGANVLTF; cdr3_nt: TGTGCCAGCAGTCTCCAGGTCATCTCTGGGGCCAACGTCCTGACTTTC
v_call: TRBV7-2; d_call: -; j_call: TRBJ2-7; clone_size: -; cdr3_aa: CASSFEGLHEQYF; cdr3_nt: TGTGCCAGCAGCTTTGAGGGTCTGCACGAGCAGTACTTC
v_call: TRBV5-6; d_call: -; j_call: TRBJ2-2; clone_size: -; cdr3_aa: CASSLGGGANTGELFF; cdr3_nt: TGTGCCAGCAGCTTGGGGGGGGGCGCGAACACCGGGGAGCTGTTTTTT
v_call: TRBV19; d_call: TRBD2; j_call: TRBJ2-1; clone_size: few; cdr3_aa: CASSLGWGGVNEQFF; cdr3_nt: TGTGCCAGTAGTTTGGGTTGGGGAGGGGTCAATGAGCAGTTCTTC
v_call: TRBV5-6; d_call: TRBD1; j_call: TRBJ2-3; clone_size: few; cdr3_aa: CASSFRRGDTQYF; cdr3_nt: TGTGCCAGCAGCTTTCGCAGGGGGGATACGCAGTATTTT
v_call: TRBV5-4; d_call: -; j_call: TRBJ2-7; clone_size: -; cdr3_aa: CASSPRDSGYEQYF; cdr3_nt: TGTGCCAGCAGCCCCCGGGACTCGGGCTACGAGCAGTACTTC
v_call: TRBV6-6; d_call: TRBD1; j_call: TRBJ2-7; clone_size: -; cdr3_aa: CASSYQGDEQYF; cdr3_nt: TGTGCCAGCAGTTATCAGGGGGACGAGCAGTACTTC
v_call: TRBV7-2; d_call: -; j_call: TRBJ1-1; clone_size: -; cdr3_aa: CASSLGGGGEAFF; cdr3_nt: TGTGCCAGCAGCTTAGGAGGCGGTGGTGAAGCTTTCTTT
v_call: TRBV5-1; d_call: TRBD2; j_call: TRBJ2-1; clone_size: few; cdr3_aa: CASTRMEGGNNEQFF; cdr3_nt: TGCGCCAGCACCCGAATGGAGGGAGGGAACAATGAGCAGTTCTTC
v_call: TRBV7-9; d_call: TRBD2; j_call: TRBJ2-5; clone_size: few; cdr3_aa: CASSTRRGGIWEETQYF; cdr3_nt: TGTGCCAGCAGCACCCGACGGGGGGGTATCTGGGAAGAGACCCAGTACTTC
v_call: TRBV7-9; d_call: TRBD1; j_call: TRBJ1-5; clone_size: few; cdr3_aa: CASSSGQGGSQPQHF; cdr3_nt: TGTGCCAGCAGCTCGGGACAGGGAGGAAGTCAGCCCCAGCATTTT
v_call: TRBV10-3; d_call: TRBD1; j_call: TRBJ1-6; clone_size: -; cdr3_aa: CAISWDRGNSPLHF; cdr3_nt: TGTGCCATCAGCTGGGACAGGGGGAATTCACCCCTCCACTTT
v_call: TRBV10-3; d_call: TRBD1; j_call: TRBJ1-4; clone_size: -; cdr3_aa: CATTGGTDNEKLFF; cdr3_nt: TGTGCCACCACAGGCGGGACAGACAATGAAAAACTGTTTTTT
v_call: TRBV6-4; d_call: -; j_call: TRBJ1-2; clone_size: -; cdr3_aa: CASSESGADGYTF; cdr3_nt: TGTGCCAGCAGTGAATCAGGGGCGGACGGCTACACCTTC
v_call: TRBV19; d_call: TRBD1; j_call: TRBJ1-1; clone_size: -; cdr3_aa: CASSTNRGKLLMNTEAFF; cdr3_nt: TGTGCCAGTAGTACCAACAGGGGGAAGCTACTAATGAACACTGAAGCTTTCTTT
v_call: TRBV7-9; d_call: TRBD1; j_call: TRBJ1-1; clone_size: -; cdr3_aa: CASSPGQGNTEAFF; cdr3_nt: TGTGCCAGCAGCCCGGGACAGGGGAACACTGAAGCTTTCTTT
v_call: TRBV2; d_call: TRBD2; j_call: TRBJ2-7; clone_size: -; cdr3_aa: CASRPGTSGSYEQYF; cdr3_nt: TGTGCCAGCAGACCCGGGACTAGCGGCTCCTACGAGCAGTACTTC
v_call: TRBV29-1; d_call: TRBD1; j_call: TRBJ1-4; clone_size: -; cdr3_aa: CSAQPGQGSATNEKLFF; cdr3_nt: TGCAGCGCACAGCCGGGACAGGGCTCTGCAACTAATGAAAAACTGTTTTTT
v_call: TRBV30; d_call: TRBD1; j_call: TRBJ1-4; clone_size: -; cdr3_aa: CAWSVLGQEGEKLFF; cdr3_nt: TGTGCCTGGAGCGTATTGGGACAGGAAGGGGAAAAACTGTTTTTT
v_call: TRBV11-2; d_call: TRBD1; j_call: TRBJ2-3; clone_size: -; cdr3_aa: CASSRGQKDTQYF; cdr3_nt: TGTGCCAGCAGCCGGGGACAGAAAGATACGCAGTATTTT
v_call: TRBV2; d_call: -; j_call: TRBJ1-4; clone_size: -; cdr3_aa: CASSPGGKLFF; cdr3_nt: TGTGCCAGCAGTCCAGGAGGGAAACTGTTTTTT
v_call: TRBV2; d_call: -; j_call: TRBJ1-4; clone_size: -; cdr3_aa: CASSEGLRWQHLFF; cdr3_nt: TGTGCCAGCAGTGAAGGGTTGAGGTGGCAGCACCTGTTTTTT
v_call: TRBV12-5; d_call: -; j_call: TRBJ2-2; clone_size: -; cdr3_aa: CASGLGAGELFF; cdr3_nt: TGTGCTAGTGGTCTAGGGGCCGGGGAGCTGTTTTTT
v_call: TRBV15; d_call: TRBD1; j_call: TRBJ1-2; clone_size: once; cdr3_aa: CATSRAGQGLGYTF; cdr3_nt: TGTGCCACCAGCAGGGCCGGACAGGGACTGGGCTACACCTTC
v_call: TRBV5-6; d_call: TRBD1; j_call: TRBJ2-3; clone_size: -; cdr3_aa: CASTEAGTGGPDTQYF; cdr3_nt: TGTGCCAGCACCGAGGCGGGGACAGGGGGCCCAGATACGCAGTATTTT
v_call: TRBV7-3; d_call: -; j_call: TRBJ1-1; clone_size: -; cdr3_aa: CASSAAGNTEAFF; cdr3_nt: TGTGCCAGCAGCGCCGCCGGGAACACTGAAGCTTTCTTT
v_call: TRBV9; d_call: TRBD2; j_call: TRBJ2-5; clone_size: -; cdr3_aa: CASSVGASGTQETQYF; cdr3_nt: TGTGCCAGCAGCGTAGGGGCTAGCGGAACCCAAGAGACCCAGTACTTC
v_call: TRBV7-9; d_call: -; j_call: TRBJ1-6; clone_size: -; cdr3_aa: CASSRFGGALHF; cdr3_nt: TGTGCCAGCAGCCGTTTTGGGGGGGCCCTCCACTTT
v_call: TRBV13; d_call: -; j_call: TRBJ2-2; clone_size: -; cdr3_aa: CASINSKREVGTGELFF; cdr3_nt: TGTGCCAGCATCAATAGCAAGAGAGAGGTCGGCACCGGGGAGCTGTTTTTT
v_call: TRBV4-1; d_call: TRBD1; j_call: TRBJ1-1; clone_size: -; cdr3_aa: CASSQVGTGAYTEAFF; cdr3_nt: TGCGCCAGCAGCCAAGTGGGGACAGGGGCCTACACTGAAGCTTTCTTT
v_call: TRBV27; d_call: TRBD2; j_call: TRBJ2-1; clone_size: once; cdr3_aa: CASSPSGSSYNEQFF; cdr3_nt: TGTGCCAGCAGTCCTAGCGGGAGCTCCTACAATGAGCAGTTCTTC
v_call: TRBV7-2; d_call: -; j_call: TRBJ2-1; clone_size: -; cdr3_aa: CASSRPWGEAFF; cdr3_nt: TGTGCCAGCAGCCGGCCTTGGGGAGAGGCGTTCTTC
v_call: TRBV5-5; d_call: -; j_call: TRBJ2-1; clone_size: -; cdr3_aa: CASSPDGISYNEQFF; cdr3_nt: TGTGCCAGCAGCCCGGACGGGATCTCCTACAATGAGCAGTTCTTC
v_call: TRBV19; d_call: -; j_call: TRBJ2-7; clone_size: -; cdr3_aa: CASKPPEVREQYF; cdr3_nt: TGTGCCAGTAAGCCCCCCGAGGTGAGGGAGCAGTACTTC